The entry below gives a single TCR beta chain sequence along with its context. The clone's antigen remains unknown. No base quality information exists; no much larger clone differs at one position. The data were obtained in a study of beta chain features in type 1 diabetes (dated by TCRdb to the late 2010s). For context, the study as a whole: No differences in mean age, gender distribution, total cell number or subset yield were found between patients and healthy donors. The study compared the TCRB repertoires of sorted circulating CD4+ T cell subsets in recently diagnosed type 1 diabetes patients with those in matched healthy donors. Regulatory and stem cell-like memory subsets were isolated from only 8 patients and roughly 8 healthy donors, whereas naive and central memory subsets came from all 28 donors. A total of 107,917,701 sorted cells were examined across all samples, and a strong correlation was observed between cell number per subset and RNA yield.

All of the isolated RNA was reverse transcribed with the High Capacity cDNA Reverse Transcription Kit, so expressed TCRB transcripts were sequenced. Naive, central memory and regulatory T cell samples underwent deep immunoSEQ sequencing, averaging around 3.6 million total reads per sample. Sorted cells were lysed in RLT buffer and RNA was extracted with DNase-treated RNeasy Micro or Mini kits, depending on cell number. Each cell subset was processed on its own to prevent cross-contamination, while patient and healthy donor samples were processed together. The immunoSEQ multiplex PCR was used to amplify TCRB sequences from cDNA, generating 87-bp fragments that spanned the CDR3 region. Amplicons were sequenced on the Illumina HiSeq platform. In the source study's methods: PCR bias was corrected computationally using synthetic template baselines, and reads within Hamming distance 2 were collapsed, with unmergeable singletons discarded. By aligning reads against IMGT, V, D and J genes, CDR3 length, and insertions or deletions at six rearrangement sites were assigned. Within each subset, clonotype counts were normalized to the number of sorted cells before true diversity and Gini coefficients were calculated with the tcR R package. The overlap coefficient, calculated on TCRB nucleotide sequences, was used to quantify repertoire sharing. Out-of-frame TCRB sequences from naive cells were analyzed as a proxy for the pre-selection repertoire. In TCRdb, the immuneACCESS table is reduced to in-frame sequences with V and J assigned. These tables do not hold every clone; where another copy was compared, an unresolved V gene accounts for under half, and the others remain unexplained. Clone size and V and J calls were adopted from that table, with D and trimming inferred from the DNA. The sample contains 280,000 or so clones, 15% of them found a single time. The ten largest clones capture less than 0.02% of the sample.

Each donor gave one peripheral blood draw, averaging approximately 110 mL, which was collected into heparinised tubes. Using a panel that included CD45RO, CCR7, CD25, CD127, CD95 and CD27, naive, central memory, regulatory and stem cell-like memory CD4+ T cells were sorted on a BD FACSAria II. Every sorted population had a purity above 98%. PBMCs were isolated right away by Lymphoprep density gradient centrifugation and were stained directly, without culture. So that batch effects would be minimized, each experiment stained and sorted samples in pairs, pairing one healthy donor with one patient. The paper as a whole reports these results and caveats: PCR may preferentially amplify shorter templates, but because patient and control samples were amplified and corrected together, any resulting skew would affect both groups equally. Naive, central memory and regulatory TCRB repertoires appeared more similar among patients than among healthy donors. At VDJ recombination sites, patients with type 1 diabetes made fewer insertions and deleted more nucleotides, a pattern implying thymic rearrangement abnormalities. Only small numbers of individuals were included in the HLA sub-analyses, which left unresolved whether HLA type had any influence on TCRB rearrangement. In all four CD4+ subsets, TCRB CDR3 length was moderately but significantly shorter in type 1 diabetes patients. Because cDNA rather than genomic DNA was sequenced, highly expressing activated cells could have been over-represented, although no difference in activation and CD3 levels was found between groups.

According to the germline V gene, CDR1 reads SGHAT and CDR2 reads FQNNGV. Counted from cysteine to phenylalanine, this CDR3 has 15 amino acids. The CDR3 DNA has 45 bases and is translated from base 1. V is pared back by 6 bases and J by 6 bases, with 15 bases lying between the germline termini. The TCR comes from a man aged 18 to 30 with type 1 diabetes. The sequenced material came from naive CD4+ T cells from blood. The sample's cell subset or site label, decoded: true naive CD4+ T cells. The receptor chain draws on TRBV11-2 and TRBJ1-6; perhaps TRBD1 is the D gene, with 5 bases matching. For the CDR3, the sequence is CASSPWAGTNSPLHF. The DNA is TGTGCCAGCAGTCCTTGGGCGGGGACTAATTCACCCCTCCACTTT. The variable domain in full, with residues beyond the CDR3 obtained from the reference TRBV11-2 and TRBJ1-6 genes, is EAGVAQSPRYKIIEKRQSVAFWCNPISGHATLYWYQQILGQGPKLLIQFQNNGVVDDSQLPKDRFSAERLKGVDSTLKIQPAKLEDSAVYLCASSPWAGTNSPLHFGNGTRLTVT.